The sequence of this TCR beta chain was determined in a study of cytomegalovirus exposure and HLA in healthy donors. Study outcomes and limitations: Some highly shared sequence variants likely arose as a pipeline artifact. Some V segments, TRBV6-2 and TRBV6-3 among them, were indistinguishable and were therefore excluded. Earlier results showed most TCR beta V segments being productive about 90% or about 30% of the time.

Vbeta (60) and Jbeta (13) primers were used in the PCR. Data came from immunoSEQ multiplex PCR; TCRdb stores just in-frame clones and leaves some out. The profile shows roughly 150,000 clones, approximately 81% of them singletons. Germline V lookup: CDR1 LGHNA, CDR2 YNFKEQ. The ends lost 0 bases at V and 8 bases at J; junction bases unmatched: 11. CDR3 length: 16 amino acids. For this clone: The target antigen is unknown.

This TCR derives from a boy aged 2 to 10 in good health and CMV-seronegative. The sequencing sample was made of PBMCs. This chain joins TRBV4-2 and TRBJ2-3; 7 bases fit TRBD2. CDR3 protein: CASSQDRAAGEVTQYF. The CDR3 nucleotides are TGTGCCAGCAGCCAAGATCGCGCGGCGGGGGAGGTTACGCAGTATTTT.